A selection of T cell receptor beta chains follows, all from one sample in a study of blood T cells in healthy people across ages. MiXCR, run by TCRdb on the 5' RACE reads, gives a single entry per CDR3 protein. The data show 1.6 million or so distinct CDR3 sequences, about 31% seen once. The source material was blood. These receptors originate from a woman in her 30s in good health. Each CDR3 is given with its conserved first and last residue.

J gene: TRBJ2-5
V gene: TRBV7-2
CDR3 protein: CASSFGTGTSGKETQYF

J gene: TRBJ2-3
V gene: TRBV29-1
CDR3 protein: CSVSFRTSGADTQYF

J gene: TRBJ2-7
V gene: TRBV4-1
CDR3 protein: CASSRPLRMTSGFSYEQYF

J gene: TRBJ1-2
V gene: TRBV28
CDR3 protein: CASSFGSQGTF

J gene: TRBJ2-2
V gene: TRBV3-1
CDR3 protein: CASKGFTGELFF

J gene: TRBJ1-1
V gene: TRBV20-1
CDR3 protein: CSARVPGGQGRTMNTEAFF

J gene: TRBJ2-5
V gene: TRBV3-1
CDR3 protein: CASSQSLGAETQYF

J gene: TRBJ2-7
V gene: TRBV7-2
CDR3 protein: CASSLSGLAGSYEQYF

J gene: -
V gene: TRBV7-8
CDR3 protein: CASSLVSLLGAGEAYEQYF

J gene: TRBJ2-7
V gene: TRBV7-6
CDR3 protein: CASSKTSGYEQYF

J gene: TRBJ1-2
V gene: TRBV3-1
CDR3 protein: CASSSDRAHYGYTF

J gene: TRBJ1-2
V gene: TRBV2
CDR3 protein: CASTRTARGGYTF

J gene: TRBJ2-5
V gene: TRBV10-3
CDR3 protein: CAISPAARGETQYF

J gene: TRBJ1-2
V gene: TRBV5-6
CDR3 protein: CASSSIGTDPSSNYGYTF

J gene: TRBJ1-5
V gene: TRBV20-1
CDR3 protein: CSGSVGAHPQHF

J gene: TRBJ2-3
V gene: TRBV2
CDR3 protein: CASTGGDTTDTQYF

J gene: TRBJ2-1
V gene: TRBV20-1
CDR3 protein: CSASFGEQFF

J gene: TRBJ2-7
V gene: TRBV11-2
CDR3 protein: CASSSKSLDRVAYEQYF

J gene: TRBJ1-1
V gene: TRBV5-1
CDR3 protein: CASSYGQGANTEAFF

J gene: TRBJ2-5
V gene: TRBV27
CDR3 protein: CASSARVSIGEQYF

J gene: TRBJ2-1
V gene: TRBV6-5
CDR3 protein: CASSYDSGGDNEQFF

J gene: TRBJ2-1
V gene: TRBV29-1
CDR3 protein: CSVVSGDDEQFF

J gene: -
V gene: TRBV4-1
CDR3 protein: CASSPGQGKCYEQYF

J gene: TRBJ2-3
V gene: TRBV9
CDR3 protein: CASSVEAGGLTDTQYF

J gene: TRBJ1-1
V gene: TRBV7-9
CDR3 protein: CASSLDQTEAFF

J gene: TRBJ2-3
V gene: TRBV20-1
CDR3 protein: CSARDVPTSGTRLTSTDTQYF

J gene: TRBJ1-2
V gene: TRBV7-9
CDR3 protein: CASSPKGPAFRNYGYTF

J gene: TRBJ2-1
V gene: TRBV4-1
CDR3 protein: CASSQAPGTGGLNEQFF

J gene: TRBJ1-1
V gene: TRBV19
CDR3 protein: CASSIVRGGTEAFF

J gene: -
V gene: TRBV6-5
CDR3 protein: CASSYSSGSSYNEQYF

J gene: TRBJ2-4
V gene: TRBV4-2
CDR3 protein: CASSQDLLWTGDKNIQYF

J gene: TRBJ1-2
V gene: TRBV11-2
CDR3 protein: CASSLDQGALDGHTF

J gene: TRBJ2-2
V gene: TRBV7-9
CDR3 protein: CASRKQGILHTGELFF

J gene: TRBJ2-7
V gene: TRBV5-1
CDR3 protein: CASSFGGHSSYEQYF

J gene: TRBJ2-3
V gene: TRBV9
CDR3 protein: CASSVDGGGTDTQYF

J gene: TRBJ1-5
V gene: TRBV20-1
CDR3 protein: CSAREGQQGAWSNQPQHF

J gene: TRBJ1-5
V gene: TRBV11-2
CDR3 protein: CASSRRGDQPQHF

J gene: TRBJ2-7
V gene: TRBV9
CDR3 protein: CASNPQGGTYEQYF

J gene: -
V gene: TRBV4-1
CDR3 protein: CASSQYAPGTSDPYEQYF

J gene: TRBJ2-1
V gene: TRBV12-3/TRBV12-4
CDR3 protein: CASFSGSRGNEQFF

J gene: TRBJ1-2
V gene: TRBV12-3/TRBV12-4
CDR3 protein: CASSLSGHYGYTF

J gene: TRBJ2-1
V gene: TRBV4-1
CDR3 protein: CASSQERDRGTNEQFF

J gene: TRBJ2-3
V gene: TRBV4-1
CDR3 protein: CASSQRGSSTDTQYF

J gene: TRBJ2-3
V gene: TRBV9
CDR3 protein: CASSARTTNTDTQYF

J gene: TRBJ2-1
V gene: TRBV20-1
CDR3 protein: CSARSGSQAYNEQFF

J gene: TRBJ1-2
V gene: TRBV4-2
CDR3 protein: CASSQGPQGAQGYTF

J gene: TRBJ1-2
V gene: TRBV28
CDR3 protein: CASSLSRPGTGPGYTF

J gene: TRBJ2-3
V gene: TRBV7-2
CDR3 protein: CASSSSSGLAEPTDTQYF

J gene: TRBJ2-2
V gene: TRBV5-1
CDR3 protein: CASTFTLAGTGELFF

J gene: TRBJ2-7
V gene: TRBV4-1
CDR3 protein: CASSQLDTTNYEQYF

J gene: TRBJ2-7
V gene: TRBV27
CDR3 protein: CASSTLRGALPYEQYF